Listed below are T cell receptor beta chains from one sample, sequenced in a study of blood T cell repertoires in COVID-19. TCRdb's copy holds only in-frame clones and misses some; the assay was immunoSEQ multiplex PCR. The sample records approximately 140,000 clones, around 88% being singletons. The sequencing sample was made of peripheral blood. All receptors come from a woman aged 55-70 years with acute or convalescent COVID-19. Each CDR3 is given with its conserved first and last residue. Each record gives: J gene, clone size, D gene, V gene, CDR3 protein, CDR3 DNA. The D gene is left open where the match is weak. Some rows mark clone size as missing; the rest say once, few, many or name a class of expanded clone.

j_gene: TRBJ1-1; abundance: NA; d_gene: NA; v_gene: TRBV6-5; CDR3aa: CASIGGGAGDTEAFF; CDR3nt: TGTGCCAGCATTGGGGGTGGCGCAGGGGACACTGAAGCTTTCTTT
j_gene: TRBJ1-5; abundance: NA; d_gene: NA; v_gene: TRBV18; CDR3aa: CASSPVVGSNQPQHF; CDR3nt: TGTGCCAGCTCACCAGTTGTCGGTAGCAATCAGCCCCAGCATTTT
j_gene: TRBJ1-1; abundance: NA; d_gene: TRBD1; v_gene: TRBV7-9; CDR3aa: CASSRTGQGGTEAFF; CDR3nt: TGTGCCAGCAGCCGTACCGGACAGGGAGGAACTGAAGCTTTCTTT
j_gene: TRBJ1-4; abundance: NA; d_gene: NA; v_gene: TRBV7-6; CDR3aa: CASSQAGHPTGKLFF; CDR3nt: TGTGCCAGCAGCCAGGCAGGCCACCCGACCGGAAAACTGTTTTTT
j_gene: TRBJ1-1; abundance: NA; d_gene: NA; v_gene: TRBV7-2; CDR3aa: CASSVAKNTEAFF; CDR3nt: TGTGCCAGCAGTGTCGCTAAGAACACTGAAGCTTTCTTT
j_gene: TRBJ1-3; abundance: few; d_gene: NA; v_gene: TRBV6-5; CDR3aa: CASSYGGLSGNTIYF; CDR3nt: TGTGCCAGCAGTTATGGGGGCCTCTCTGGAAACACCATATATTTT
j_gene: TRBJ1-1; abundance: NA; d_gene: TRBD1; v_gene: TRBV5-4; CDR3aa: CASIQQNRQGWGTEAFF; CDR3nt: TGTGCCAGCATCCAACAGAACCGACAGGGTTGGGGCACTGAAGCTTTCTTT
j_gene: TRBJ2-3; abundance: NA; d_gene: TRBD2; v_gene: TRBV28; CDR3aa: CASSLFGAGGADTQYF; CDR3nt: TGTGCCAGCAGTTTATTCGGAGCGGGGGGCGCTGATACGCAGTATTTT
j_gene: TRBJ1-2; abundance: NA; d_gene: NA; v_gene: TRBV18; CDR3aa: CASSPDSETYGYTF; CDR3nt: TGTGCCAGCTCACCGGACTCAGAGACCTATGGCTACACCTTC
j_gene: TRBJ1-4; abundance: NA; d_gene: NA; v_gene: TRBV19; CDR3aa: CASSSGGSTEKLFF; CDR3nt: TGTGCCAGTAGTAGCGGGGGCAGCACTGAAAAACTGTTTTTT
j_gene: TRBJ1-5; abundance: NA; d_gene: NA; v_gene: TRBV6-2/TRBV6-3; CDR3aa: CASSPTGFLAEAQHF; CDR3nt: TGTGCCAGCAGTCCGACAGGATTTTTAGCAGAGGCCCAGCATTTT
j_gene: TRBJ2-6; abundance: NA; d_gene: TRBD1; v_gene: TRBV10-3; CDR3aa: CAISESGTGRGANVLTF; CDR3nt: TGTGCCATCAGTGAGTCGGGGACAGGGCGCGGGGCCAACGTCCTGACTTTC
j_gene: TRBJ2-7; abundance: once; d_gene: NA; v_gene: TRBV18; CDR3aa: CASSPPYSRSYEQYF; CDR3nt: TGTGCCAGCTCACCACCGTACAGCCGCTCCTACGAGCAGTACTTC
j_gene: TRBJ2-3; abundance: NA; d_gene: TRBD1; v_gene: TRBV24-1; CDR3aa: CATGHRGSEDTQYF; CDR3nt: TGTGCCACCGGCCACAGGGGGTCAGAGGATACGCAGTATTTT
j_gene: TRBJ2-7; abundance: NA; d_gene: TRBD1; v_gene: TRBV18; CDR3aa: CASSPRTGELSSYEQYF; CDR3nt: TGTGCCAGCTCACCTAGGACAGGGGAACTCTCCTCCTACGAGCAGTACTTC
j_gene: TRBJ1-3; abundance: NA; d_gene: TRBD1; v_gene: TRBV28; CDR3aa: CASSPTGDGNSGNTIYF; CDR3nt: TGTGCCAGCAGTCCAACAGGGGACGGAAACTCTGGAAACACCATATATTTT
j_gene: TRBJ1-1; abundance: NA; d_gene: NA; v_gene: TRBV7-9; CDR3aa: CASSYDGVNTEAFF; CDR3nt: TGTGCCAGCAGCTACGACGGGGTGAACACTGAAGCTTTCTTT
j_gene: TRBJ2-2; abundance: NA; d_gene: NA; v_gene: TRBV12-3/TRBV12-4; CDR3aa: CASSLQGSGELFF; CDR3nt: TGTGCCAGCAGCCTTCAGGGTTCCGGGGAGCTGTTTTTT
j_gene: TRBJ2-7; abundance: NA; d_gene: TRBD1; v_gene: TRBV6-5; CDR3aa: CASSYRGTGSYEQYF; CDR3nt: TGTGCCAGCAGTTATAGGGGGACAGGGTCCTACGAGCAGTACTTC
j_gene: TRBJ1-5; abundance: NA; d_gene: NA; v_gene: TRBV7-9; CDR3aa: CASSSTGNQPQHF; CDR3nt: TGTGCCAGCAGCTCGACAGGAAATCAGCCCCAGCATTTT
j_gene: TRBJ1-4; abundance: NA; d_gene: TRBD1; v_gene: TRBV11-2; CDR3aa: CASSLGTGTNEKLFF; CDR3nt: TGTGCCAGCAGCTTAGGGACAGGGACTAATGAAAAACTGTTTTTT
j_gene: TRBJ1-2; abundance: NA; d_gene: NA; v_gene: TRBV7-9; CDR3aa: CASSLIHGEHHTF; CDR3nt: TGTGCCAGCAGCTTAATACACGGGGAACACCACACCTTC
j_gene: TRBJ2-1; abundance: NA; d_gene: NA; v_gene: TRBV6-5; CDR3aa: CASSSSAYNEQFF; CDR3nt: TGTGCCAGCAGTTCGTCGGCCTACAATGAGCAGTTCTTC
j_gene: TRBJ2-3; abundance: NA; d_gene: TRBD1; v_gene: TRBV2; CDR3aa: CASRPGTGGTDTQYF; CDR3nt: TGCGCCAGCAGGCCGGGGACAGGGGGAACAGATACGCAGTATTTT
j_gene: TRBJ2-5; abundance: NA; d_gene: TRBD2; v_gene: TRBV2; CDR3aa: CASLRLAGIQETQYF; CDR3nt: TGTGCCAGCCTTAGACTAGCGGGTATCCAAGAGACCCAGTACTTC
j_gene: TRBJ2-2; abundance: NA; d_gene: NA; v_gene: TRBV4-2; CDR3aa: CASSQEGAGTGELFF; CDR3nt: TGTGCCAGCAGCCAAGAGGGGGCCGGTACCGGGGAGCTGTTTTTT
j_gene: TRBJ1-2; abundance: NA; d_gene: NA; v_gene: TRBV9; CDR3aa: CASSVAGEHYGYTF; CDR3nt: TGTGCCAGCAGCGTAGCGGGGGAGCACTATGGCTACACCTTC
j_gene: TRBJ2-3; abundance: NA; d_gene: TRBD2; v_gene: TRBV5-1; CDR3aa: CASSSGGGLTDTQYF; CDR3nt: TGCGCCAGCAGCTCGGGCGGGGGGCTAACAGATACGCAGTATTTT
j_gene: TRBJ2-1; abundance: NA; d_gene: NA; v_gene: TRBV10-3; CDR3aa: CAISDHLGRGTDNEQFF; CDR3nt: TGTGCCATCAGTGACCATCTGGGGAGGGGGACCGACAATGAGCAGTTCTTC
j_gene: TRBJ2-7; abundance: NA; d_gene: TRBD1; v_gene: TRBV28; CDR3aa: CASSRDSLYEQYF; CDR3nt: TGTGCCAGCAGTCGGGACAGCCTCTACGAGCAGTACTTC
j_gene: TRBJ2-3; abundance: NA; d_gene: TRBD2; v_gene: TRBV6-2/TRBV6-3; CDR3aa: CASSYGTSGGPLDTQYF; CDR3nt: TGTGCCAGCAGTTACGGGACTAGCGGGGGGCCACTAGATACGCAGTATTTT
j_gene: TRBJ2-3; abundance: NA; d_gene: TRBD2; v_gene: TRBV11-1; CDR3aa: CASSSGLAGTDTQYF; CDR3nt: TGTGCCAGCAGCTCTGGACTAGCGGGGACAGATACGCAGTATTTT
j_gene: TRBJ1-2; abundance: NA; d_gene: NA; v_gene: TRBV27; CDR3aa: CASRPWEGGEYGYTF; CDR3nt: TGTGCCAGCAGACCCTGGGAGGGTGGCGAATATGGCTACACCTTC
j_gene: TRBJ2-7; abundance: NA; d_gene: NA; v_gene: TRBV3-1/TRBV3-2; CDR3aa: CASSQDLQGRYEQYF; CDR3nt: TGTGCCAGCAGCCAAGATCTCCAGGGGCGATACGAGCAGTACTTC
j_gene: TRBJ2-3; abundance: NA; d_gene: TRBD2; v_gene: TRBV6-6; CDR3aa: CASSYPSGGPTDTQYF; CDR3nt: TGTGCCAGCAGTTACCCTAGCGGGGGCCCCACAGATACGCAGTATTTT
j_gene: TRBJ1-5; abundance: NA; d_gene: NA; v_gene: TRBV24-1; CDR3aa: CATSIWSEQPQHF; CDR3nt: TGTGCCACCAGTATCTGGTCGGAGCAGCCCCAGCATTTT
j_gene: TRBJ1-3; abundance: NA; d_gene: TRBD1; v_gene: TRBV9; CDR3aa: CASSEQGRGNTIYF; CDR3nt: TGTGCCAGCAGCGAACAGGGGAGGGGAAACACCATATATTTT
j_gene: TRBJ1-4; abundance: NA; d_gene: NA; v_gene: TRBV6-2/TRBV6-3; CDR3aa: CASSFGEKLFF; CDR3nt: TGTGCCAGCAGTTTCGGAGAGAAACTGTTTTTT
j_gene: TRBJ1-5; abundance: NA; d_gene: NA; v_gene: TRBV6-4; CDR3aa: CASSAEAGQPQHF; CDR3nt: TGTGCCAGCAGCGCGGAGGCAGGTCAGCCCCAGCATTTT
j_gene: TRBJ2-5; abundance: once; d_gene: NA; v_gene: TRBV6-2/TRBV6-3; CDR3aa: CASSWLNRWRGQETQYF; CDR3nt: TGTGCCAGCAGTTGGCTGAATAGATGGAGGGGCCAAGAGACCCAGTACTTC
j_gene: TRBJ1-2; abundance: NA; d_gene: NA; v_gene: TRBV7-3; CDR3aa: CASSLGNAQAGYGYTF; CDR3nt: TGTGCCAGCAGCTTAGGGAACGCACAGGCCGGCTATGGCTACACCTTC
j_gene: TRBJ2-5; abundance: NA; d_gene: NA; v_gene: TRBV6-1; CDR3aa: CASSEPYRQQQETQYF; CDR3nt: TGTGCCAGCAGTGAGCCCTATAGACAGCAACAAGAGACCCAGTACTTC
j_gene: TRBJ1-5; abundance: NA; d_gene: NA; v_gene: TRBV6-5; CDR3aa: CASSYSKTGQPQHF; CDR3nt: TGTGCCAGCAGTTACTCTAAAACAGGTCAGCCCCAGCATTTT
j_gene: TRBJ2-3; abundance: NA; d_gene: TRBD2; v_gene: TRBV3-1/TRBV3-2; CDR3aa: CASSQGGGAHTQYF; CDR3nt: TGTGCCAGCAGCCAGGGCGGGGGGGCTCATACGCAGTATTTT
j_gene: TRBJ1-5; abundance: NA; d_gene: TRBD1; v_gene: TRBV2; CDR3aa: CASSGGQGVGQPQHF; CDR3nt: TGTGCCAGCAGTGGTGGACAGGGCGTCGGTCAGCCCCAGCATTTT
j_gene: TRBJ1-1; abundance: NA; d_gene: NA; v_gene: TRBV19; CDR3aa: CASSIANTHGEAFF; CDR3nt: TGTGCCAGTAGTATAGCAAACACCCATGGTGAAGCTTTCTTT
j_gene: TRBJ2-7; abundance: NA; d_gene: TRBD2; v_gene: TRBV4-1; CDR3aa: CASSPREEYEQYF; CDR3nt: TGCGCCAGCAGCCCCCGGGAGGAGTACGAGCAGTACTTC
j_gene: TRBJ1-4; abundance: NA; d_gene: NA; v_gene: TRBV12-5; CDR3aa: CASDPGQIDEKLFF; CDR3nt: TGTGCTAGTGATCCCGGACAGATCGATGAAAAACTGTTTTTT
j_gene: TRBJ2-5; abundance: NA; d_gene: NA; v_gene: TRBV19; CDR3aa: CASSNRPRVGETQYF; CDR3nt: TGTGCCAGTAGTAACAGGCCTCGGGTTGGAGAGACCCAGTACTTC
j_gene: TRBJ1-2; abundance: NA; d_gene: TRBD1; v_gene: TRBV28; CDR3aa: CASSPGTGGYGYTF; CDR3nt: TGTGCCAGCAGCCCCGGGACAGGCGGCTATGGCTACACCTTC
j_gene: TRBJ2-1; abundance: NA; d_gene: TRBD2; v_gene: TRBV2; CDR3aa: CASRATSGGVNEQFF; CDR3nt: TGTGCCAGCAGGGCGACTAGCGGGGGGGTCAATGAGCAGTTCTTC
j_gene: TRBJ2-1; abundance: NA; d_gene: TRBD1; v_gene: TRBV7-2; CDR3aa: CASSLDQGAYNEQFF; CDR3nt: TGTGCCAGCAGCTTAGATCAGGGGGCCTACAATGAGCAGTTCTTC
j_gene: TRBJ2-2; abundance: few; d_gene: TRBD1; v_gene: TRBV27; CDR3aa: CASSARQGTGELFF; CDR3nt: TGTGCCAGCAGTGCCCGACAGGGCACCGGGGAGCTGTTTTTT
j_gene: TRBJ1-1; abundance: NA; d_gene: NA; v_gene: TRBV10-3; CDR3aa: CATSLAGFSEAFF; CDR3nt: TGTGCCACTTCATTAGCAGGGTTCTCTGAAGCTTTCTTT
j_gene: TRBJ1-1; abundance: NA; d_gene: NA; v_gene: TRBV30; CDR3aa: CAWSLGGNTEAFF; CDR3nt: TGTGCCTGGAGTCTGGGAGGGAACACTGAAGCTTTCTTT
j_gene: TRBJ2-1; abundance: NA; d_gene: NA; v_gene: TRBV21-1; CDR3aa: CASSVRDRGSFGSEQFF; CDR3nt: TGTGCCAGCAGCGTCCGGGACAGGGGTTCCTTTGGGTCGGAGCAGTTCTTC
j_gene: TRBJ1-1; abundance: NA; d_gene: TRBD1; v_gene: TRBV5-1; CDR3aa: CASTNRGQGETTEAFF; CDR3nt: TGCGCCAGCACCAACCGCGGACAGGGGGAAACCACTGAAGCTTTCTTT
j_gene: TRBJ1-4; abundance: few; d_gene: TRBD1; v_gene: TRBV5-1; CDR3aa: CASSFGQAEEKLFF; CDR3nt: TGCGCCAGCAGCTTTGGACAGGCGGAAGAAAAACTGTTTTTT
j_gene: TRBJ2-5; abundance: NA; d_gene: TRBD1; v_gene: TRBV7-9; CDR3aa: CASSLFGTDQETQYF; CDR3nt: TGTGCCAGCAGCTTATTCGGGACAGATCAAGAGACCCAGTACTTC